One T cell receptor beta chain is described in this entry. Its antigen is unknown. Sequencing was performed with immunoSEQ multiplex PCR; in TCRdb, only in-frame clones are kept and a portion is missing. This sample has 50,000 to 75,000 clones, with under 80% found just once. The sample comes from a study of vaccination effects on CD4 cells after COVID-19. Researchers isolated CD4+ T cells once roughly nine days of culture had elapsed. V lost 5 bases and J 8 bases, leaving 22 bases between the germline ends. The CDR3 runs 16 residues. CDR1 and CDR2 (germline): LNHDA, SQIVND (reference sequence). This chain joins TRBV19 and TRBJ2-1; TRBD2 might be the D (7 bases). This sequence originates from a human donor who had a prior SARS-CoV-2 infection. Here the sequenced sample was CD4+ T cells from PBMCs cultured without peptide, taken before COVID-19 vaccination. CDR3 sequence (DNA): TGTGCCAGTAGTCCCACGGGAGCGGAGGGGGGGTATGAGCAGTTCTTC. Encoded protein: CASSPTGAEGGYEQFF.